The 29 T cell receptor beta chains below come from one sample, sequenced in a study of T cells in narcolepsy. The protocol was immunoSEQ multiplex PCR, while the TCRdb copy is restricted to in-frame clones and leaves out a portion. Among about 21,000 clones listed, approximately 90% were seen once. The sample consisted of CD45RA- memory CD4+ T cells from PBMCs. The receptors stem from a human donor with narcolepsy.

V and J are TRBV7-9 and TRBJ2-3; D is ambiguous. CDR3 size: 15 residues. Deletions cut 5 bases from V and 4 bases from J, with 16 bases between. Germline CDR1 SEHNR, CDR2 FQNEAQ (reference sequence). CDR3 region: CASSQSSVEADTQYF. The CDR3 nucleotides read TGTGCCAGCAGCCAATCCTCGGTGGAAGCAGATACGCAGTATTTT.

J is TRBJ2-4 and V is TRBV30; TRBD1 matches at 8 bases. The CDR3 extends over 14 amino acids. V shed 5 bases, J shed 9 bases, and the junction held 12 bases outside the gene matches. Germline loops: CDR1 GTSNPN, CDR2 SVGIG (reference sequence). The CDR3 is CAWARGLGDGIQYF. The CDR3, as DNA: TGTGCCTGGGCCAGGGGGCTAGGGGATGGCATTCAGTACTTC. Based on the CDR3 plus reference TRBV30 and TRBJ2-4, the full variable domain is SQTIHQWPATLVQPVGSPLSLECTVEGTSNPNLYWYRQAAGRGLQLLFYSVGIGQISSEVPQNLSASRPQDRQFILSSKKLLLSDSGFYLCAWARGLGDGIQYFGAGTRLSVL.

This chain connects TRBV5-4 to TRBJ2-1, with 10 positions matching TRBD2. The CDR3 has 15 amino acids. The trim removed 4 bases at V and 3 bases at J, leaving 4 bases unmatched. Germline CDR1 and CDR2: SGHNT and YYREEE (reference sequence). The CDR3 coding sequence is TGTGCCAGCAGCCCCGGACTAGCGGACTACAATGAGCAGTTCTTC. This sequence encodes CASSPGLADYNEQFF.

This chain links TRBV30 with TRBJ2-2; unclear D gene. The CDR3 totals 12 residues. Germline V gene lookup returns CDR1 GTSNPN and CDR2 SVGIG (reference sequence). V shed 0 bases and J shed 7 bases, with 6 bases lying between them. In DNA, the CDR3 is TGTGCCTGGAGTGTACTGGGCGGGGAGCTGTTTTTT. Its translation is CAWSVLGGELFF. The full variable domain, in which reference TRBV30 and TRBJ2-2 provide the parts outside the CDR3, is SQTIHQWPATLVQPVGSPLSLECTVEGTSNPNLYWYRQAAGRGLQLLFYSVGIGQISSEVPQNLSASRPQDRQFILSSKKLLLSDSGFYLCAWSVLGGELFFGEGSRLTVL.

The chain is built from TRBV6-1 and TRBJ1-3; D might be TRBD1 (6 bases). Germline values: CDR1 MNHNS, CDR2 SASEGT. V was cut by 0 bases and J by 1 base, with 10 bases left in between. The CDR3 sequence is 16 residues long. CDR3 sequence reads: CASSEARGASGNTIYF. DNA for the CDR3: TGTGCCAGCAGTGAAGCGCGGGGGGCTTCTGGAAACACCATATATTTT.

The DNA of the CDR3 is TGCGCCAGCAGTCAATCGATGATGGGACAGGGTAACGGCCGCCAAGAGACCCAGTACTTC. It encodes CASSQSMMGQGNGRQETQYF. The V gene is TRBV23-1, the J gene TRBJ2-5; 9 bases align to TRBD1. TRBV23-1 is noted as an ORF with a role that remains uncertain. The V segment lost 0 bases and the J segment 1 base; nucleotides outside the gene matches: 15. The CDR3 extends over 20 amino acids.

The CDR3 DNA is TGTGCCACCAGCATGGCGGGGAATGAGCAGTTCTTC. It codes for CATSMAGNEQFF. This chain joins TRBV15 and TRBJ2-1, with a weak D call TRBD2 (6 bases). CDR3 length: 12 residues. The ends were cut back, 4 bases at V and 7 bases at J, with 8 bases in the middle. Germline-derived CDR1 and CDR2 are LNHNV and YYDKDF (reference sequence).

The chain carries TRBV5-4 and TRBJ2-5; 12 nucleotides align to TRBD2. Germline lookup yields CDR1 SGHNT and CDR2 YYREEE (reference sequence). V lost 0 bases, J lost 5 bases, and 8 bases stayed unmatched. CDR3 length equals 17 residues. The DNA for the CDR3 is TGTGCCAGCAGCTTGGGACGGCCGGGACTAGCGGGCGAGACCCAGTACTTC. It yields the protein CASSLGRPGLAGETQYF.

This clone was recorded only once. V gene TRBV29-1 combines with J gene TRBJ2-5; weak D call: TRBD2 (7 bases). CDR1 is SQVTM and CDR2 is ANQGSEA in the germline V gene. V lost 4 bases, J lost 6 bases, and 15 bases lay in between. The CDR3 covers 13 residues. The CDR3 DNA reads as TGCAGCGTTGGTGGGGGGGGGCGGAAGACCCAGTACTTC. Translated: CSVGGGGRKTQYF.

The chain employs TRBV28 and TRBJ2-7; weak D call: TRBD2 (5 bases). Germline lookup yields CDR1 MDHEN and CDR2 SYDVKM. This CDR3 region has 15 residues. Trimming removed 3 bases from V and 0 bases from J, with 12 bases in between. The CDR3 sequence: CASSLVSSRSYEQYF. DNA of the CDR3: TGTGCCAGCAGTTTGGTATCTAGCCGCTCCTACGAGCAGTACTTC. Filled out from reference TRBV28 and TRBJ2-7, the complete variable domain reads DVKVTQSSRYLVKRTGEKVFLECVQDMDHENMFWYRQDPGLGLRLIYFSYDVKMKEKGDIPEGYSVSREKKERFSLILESASTNQTSMYLCASSLVSSRSYEQYFGPGTRLTVT.

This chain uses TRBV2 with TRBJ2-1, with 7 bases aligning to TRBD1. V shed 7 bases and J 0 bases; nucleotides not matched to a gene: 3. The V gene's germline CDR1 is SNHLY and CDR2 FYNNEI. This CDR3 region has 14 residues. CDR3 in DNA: TGTGCCAGCACCGGACAGGTCTCCTACAATGAGCAGTTCTTC. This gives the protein CASTGQVSYNEQFF.

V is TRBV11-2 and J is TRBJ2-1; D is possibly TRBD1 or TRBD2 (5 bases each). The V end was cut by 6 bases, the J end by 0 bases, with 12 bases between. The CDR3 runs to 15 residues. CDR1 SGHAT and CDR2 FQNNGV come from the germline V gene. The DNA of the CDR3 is TGTGCCAGCAGTGGGGGTCAGGGCTCCTACAATGAGCAGTTCTTC. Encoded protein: CASSGGQGSYNEQFF.

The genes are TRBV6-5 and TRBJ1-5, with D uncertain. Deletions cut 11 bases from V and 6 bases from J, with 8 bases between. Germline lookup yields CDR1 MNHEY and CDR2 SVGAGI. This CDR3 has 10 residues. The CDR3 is CAGGVQPQHF. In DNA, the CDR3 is TGTGCCGGCGGAGTTCAGCCCCAGCATTTT.

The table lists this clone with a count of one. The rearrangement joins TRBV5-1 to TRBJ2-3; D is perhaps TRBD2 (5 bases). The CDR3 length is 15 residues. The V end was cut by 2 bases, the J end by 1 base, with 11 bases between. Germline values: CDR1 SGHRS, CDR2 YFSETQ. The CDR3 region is CASSLGDGGTDTQYF. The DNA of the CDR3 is TGCGCCAGCAGCTTAGGAGACGGGGGCACAGATACGCAGTATTTT. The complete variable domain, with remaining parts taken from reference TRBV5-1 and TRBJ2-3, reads KAGVTQTPRYLIKTRGQQVTLSCSPISGHRSVSWYQQTPGQGLQFLFEYFSETQRNKGNFPGRFSGRQFSNSRSEMNVSTLELGDSALYLCASSLGDGGTDTQYFGPGTRLTVL.

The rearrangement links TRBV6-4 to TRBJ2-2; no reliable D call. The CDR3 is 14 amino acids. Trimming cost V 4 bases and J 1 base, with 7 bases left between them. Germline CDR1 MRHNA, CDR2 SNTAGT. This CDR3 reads CASSAGLNTGELFF. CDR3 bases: TGTGCCAGCAGTGCCGGATTGAACACCGGGGAGCTGTTTTTT.

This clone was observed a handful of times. The CDR3, as DNA: TGCGCCAGCAGCTCGAGACAGGGTAGTTCTGGAAACACCATATATTTT. Its protein is CASSSRQGSSGNTIYF. J is TRBJ1-3 and V is TRBV5-1; 7 bases agree with TRBD1. Germline CDR1 and CDR2: SGHRS and YFSETQ. The CDR3 loop spans 16 amino acids. V lost 3 bases to trimming and J lost 1 base; unmatched junction nucleotides: 7.

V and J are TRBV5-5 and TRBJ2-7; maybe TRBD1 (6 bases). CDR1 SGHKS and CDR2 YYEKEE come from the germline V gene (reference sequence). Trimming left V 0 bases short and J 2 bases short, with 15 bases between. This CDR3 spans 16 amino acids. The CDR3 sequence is CASSLAGQGNPYEQYF. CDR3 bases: TGTGCCAGCAGCTTGGCGGGGCAGGGGAACCCCTACGAGCAGTACTTC.

CDR3 amino acids: CASSSTGAGNTIYF. The CDR3 DNA follows: TGTGCCAGCAGCTCGACAGGGGCTGGAAACACCATATATTTT. The chain links TRBV5-6 to TRBJ1-3, with TRBD1 matching over 8 bases. The CDR3 covers 14 residues. The trim removed 3 bases at V and 2 bases at J, leaving 1 base unmatched. Germline-derived CDR1 and CDR2 are SGHDT and YYEEEE. The whole variable domain, remainder taken from reference TRBV5-6 and TRBJ1-3, is DAGVTQSPTHLIKTRGQQVTLRCSPKSGHDTVSWYQQALGQGPQFIFQYYEEEERQRGNFPDRFSGHQFPNYSSELNVNALLLGDSALYLCASSSTGAGNTIYFGEGSWLTVV.

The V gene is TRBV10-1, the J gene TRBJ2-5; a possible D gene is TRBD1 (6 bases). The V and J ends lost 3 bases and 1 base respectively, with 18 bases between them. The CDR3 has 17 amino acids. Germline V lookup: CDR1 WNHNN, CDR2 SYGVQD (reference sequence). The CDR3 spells CASSDYVRGQVQETQYF. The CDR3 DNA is TGCGCCAGCAGTGATTACGTACGGGGACAAGTCCAAGAGACCCAGTACTTC.

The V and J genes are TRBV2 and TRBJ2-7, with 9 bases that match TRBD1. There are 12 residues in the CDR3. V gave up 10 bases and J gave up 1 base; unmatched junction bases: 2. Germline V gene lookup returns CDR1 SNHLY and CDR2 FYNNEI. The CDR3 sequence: CATQGASYEQYF. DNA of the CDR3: TGTGCCACACAGGGGGCATCCTACGAGCAGTACTTC. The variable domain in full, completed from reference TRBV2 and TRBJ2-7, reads EPEVTQTPSHQVTQMGQEVILRCVPISNHLYFYWYRQILGQKVEFLVSFYNNEISEKSEIFDDQFSVERPDGSNFTLKIRSTKLEDSAMYFCATQGASYEQYFGPGTRLTVT.

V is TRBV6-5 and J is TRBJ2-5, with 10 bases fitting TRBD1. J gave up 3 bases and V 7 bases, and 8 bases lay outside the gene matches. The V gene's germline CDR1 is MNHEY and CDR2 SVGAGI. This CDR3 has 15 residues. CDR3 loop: CASNPRQGAEETQYF. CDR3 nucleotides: TGTGCCAGCAACCCACGACAGGGGGCGGAAGAGACCCAGTACTTC.

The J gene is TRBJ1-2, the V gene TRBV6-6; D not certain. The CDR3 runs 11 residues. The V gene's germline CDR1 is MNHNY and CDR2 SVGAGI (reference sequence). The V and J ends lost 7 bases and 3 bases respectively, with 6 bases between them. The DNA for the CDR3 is TGTGCCAGCATGTCGGACTATGGCTACACCTTC. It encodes CASMSDYGYTF.

The CDR3 nucleotides are TGTGCCAGCAGCGCCTCGGGGGGAGGGATGAACTATGGCTACACCTTC. Its translation is CASSASGGGMNYGYTF. The gene calls are TRBV7-9 and TRBJ1-2, with D possibly matching TRBD1 (5 bases). Germline V gives CDR1 SEHNR, CDR2 FQNEAQ (reference sequence). There are 16 residues in the CDR3. The V end lost 5 bases, the J end lost 2 bases, and 18 bases lay between the germline ends.

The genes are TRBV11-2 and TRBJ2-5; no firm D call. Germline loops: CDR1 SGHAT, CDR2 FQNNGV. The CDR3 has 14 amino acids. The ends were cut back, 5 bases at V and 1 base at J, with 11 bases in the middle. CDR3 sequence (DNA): TGTGCCAGCAGCCCAAGGGTAACCCAAGAGACCCAGTACTTC. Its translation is CASSPRVTQETQYF.

The CDR3 sequence: CASSLAGVSSYEQYF. In nucleotides, the CDR3 is TGCGCCAGCAGCTTGGCCGGCGTTAGCTCCTACGAGCAGTACTTC. The chain couples TRBV5-1 to TRBJ2-7; D gene ambiguous. The germline gives CDR1 SGHRS, CDR2 YFSETQ. Trimming shortened V by 0 bases and J by 0 bases, and 10 bases separated the two germline ends. The CDR3 runs to 15 residues.

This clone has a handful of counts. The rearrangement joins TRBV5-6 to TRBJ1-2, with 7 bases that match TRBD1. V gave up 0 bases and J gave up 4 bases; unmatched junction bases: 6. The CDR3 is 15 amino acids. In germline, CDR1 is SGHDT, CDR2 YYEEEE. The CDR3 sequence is CASSLDDRETYGYTF. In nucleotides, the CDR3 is TGTGCCAGCAGCTTGGACGACAGGGAGACCTATGGCTACACCTTC. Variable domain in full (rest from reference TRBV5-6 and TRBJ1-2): DAGVTQSPTHLIKTRGQQVTLRCSPKSGHDTVSWYQQALGQGPQFIFQYYEEEERQRGNFPDRFSGHQFPNYSSELNVNALLLGDSALYLCASSLDDRETYGYTFGSGTRLTVV.

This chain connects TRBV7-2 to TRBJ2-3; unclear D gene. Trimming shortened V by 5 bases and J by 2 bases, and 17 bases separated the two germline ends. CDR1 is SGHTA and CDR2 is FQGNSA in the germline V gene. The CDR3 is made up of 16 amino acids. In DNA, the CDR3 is TGTGCCAGCAGCCCCCCGAGGCTTGGGAACACAGATACGCAGTATTTT. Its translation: CASSPPRLGNTDTQYF.

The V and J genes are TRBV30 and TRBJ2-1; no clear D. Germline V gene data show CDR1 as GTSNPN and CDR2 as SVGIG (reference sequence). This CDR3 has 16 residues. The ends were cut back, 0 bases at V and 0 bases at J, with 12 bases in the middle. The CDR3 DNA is TGTGCCTGGAGTGTATCGGGCTTAAGCTCCTACAATGAGCAGTTCTTC. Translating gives CAWSVSGLSSYNEQFF.

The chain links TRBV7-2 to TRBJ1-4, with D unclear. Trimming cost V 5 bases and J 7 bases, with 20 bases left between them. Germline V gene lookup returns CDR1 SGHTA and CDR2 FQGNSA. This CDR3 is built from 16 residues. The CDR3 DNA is TGTGCCAGCAGCGTCGACCAGGCCCTAGAGGCTGAAAAACTGTTTTTT. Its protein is CASSVDQALEAEKLFF.